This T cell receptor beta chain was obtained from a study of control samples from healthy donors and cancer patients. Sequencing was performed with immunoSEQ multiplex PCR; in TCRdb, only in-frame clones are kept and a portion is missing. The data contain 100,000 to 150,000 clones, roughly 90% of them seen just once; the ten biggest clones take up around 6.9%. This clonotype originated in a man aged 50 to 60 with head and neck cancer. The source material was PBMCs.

The CDR3 here is CASSLPGGPGTGELFF. In DNA form, the CDR3 reads TGTGCCAGCAGTTTACCGGGAGGGCCGGGCACCGGGGAGCTGTTTTTT. The genes are TRBV28 and TRBJ2-2; 8 bases agree with TRBD2. Looked up from germline, CDR1 is MDHEN and CDR2 is SYDVKM. After removal of 2 bases from V and 4 bases from J, the junction contained 6 bases not matched to a gene. The CDR3 consists of 16 residues.